These 32 T cell receptor beta chains were sequenced from one sample in a study of blood T cell repertoires in COVID-19. The table came from immunoSEQ multiplex PCR; TCRdb's copy has only in-frame clones and leaves some out. The sample comprises about 170,000 clones, under 90% of which are singletons, and about 10% rests with the top ten. Sequenced input: peripheral blood. These TCRs come from a woman aged 80 or over with active or convalescent COVID-19.

This clone appeared a few times. CDR3 residues: CASSLGTQADEQFF. The CDR3 DNA reads TGTGCCAGCTCCCTCGGGACTCAGGCCGATGAGCAGTTCTTC. V and J are TRBV18 and TRBJ2-1; perhaps TRBD2 as D (6 bases). The CDR3 is 14 amino acids. V was trimmed by 6 bases and J by 8 bases, leaving 17 bases between them. Germline assignment: CDR1 KGHSH and CDR2 LQKENI.

CDR3 nucleotides: TGTGCCAGCAGGAGCATCCGGGACATCACAGATACGCAGTATTTT. As protein: CASRSIRDITDTQYF. This chain connects TRBV2 to TRBJ2-3; TRBD1 is a possible D gene (6 bases). CDR3 length equals 15 residues. The germline gives CDR1 SNHLY, CDR2 FYNNEI. Trimming removed 6 bases at V and 2 bases at J, with 15 bases between. The full variable domain, completed using reference TRBV2 and TRBJ2-3, is EPEVTQTPSHQVTQMGQEVILRCVPISNHLYFYWYRQILGQKVEFLVSFYNNEISEKSEIFDDQFSVERPDGSNFTLKIRSTKLEDSAMYFCASRSIRDITDTQYFGPGTRLTVL.

This clone was detected only once. V gene TRBV7-9 combines with J gene TRBJ2-2; 7 nucleotides agree with TRBD2. V was clipped by 1 base and J by 5 bases; unmatched bases: 10. Germline V gene lookup returns CDR1 SEHNR and CDR2 FQNEAQ (reference sequence). The CDR3 spans 17 residues. In DNA, the CDR3 is TGTGCCAGCAGCTTAGTCGGCGGGGGATTATTGACCGGGGAGCTGTTTTTT. Protein: CASSLVGGGLLTGELFF.

This clone is a singleton in its sample. The chain recombines TRBV28 with TRBJ1-2; 8 bases fit TRBD1. CDR3 length equals 14 residues. V shed 4 bases and J 3 bases; nucleotides not matched to a gene: 4. Germline CDR1 MDHEN, CDR2 SYDVKM. In DNA form, the CDR3 reads TGTGCCAGCAGTTCGGGACAGGTTTACTATGGCTACACCTTC. Amino acids: CASSSGQVYYGYTF.

This clone showed up just once. V and J are TRBV18 and TRBJ1-1; weak D call: TRBD1 (6 bases). From germline, CDR1 is KGHSH and CDR2 LQKENI. The CDR3 has 15 amino acids. Trimming cost V 2 bases and J 6 bases, with 16 bases left between them. Here the CDR3 reads CASSPDRLVNAEAFF. The CDR3 bases are TGTGCCAGCTCACCAGACAGGCTTGTTAACGCTGAAGCTTTCTTT. Full variable domain (remainder filled in from reference TRBV18 and TRBJ1-1): NAGVMQNPRHLVRRRGQEARLRCSPMKGHSHVYWYRQLPEEGLKFMVYLQKENIIDESGMPKERFSAEFPKEGPSILRIQQVVRGDSAAYFCASSPDRLVNAEAFFGQGTRLTVV.

This clone was observed a single time. In DNA, the CDR3 is TGTGCCTGGAATAGGGACATCTTCTATGGCTACACCTTC. Protein product: CAWNRDIFYGYTF. V is TRBV30 and J is TRBJ1-2, with D perhaps TRBD1 (6 bases). The CDR3 contains 13 residues. Germline V gives CDR1 GTSNPN, CDR2 SVGIG (reference sequence). V lost 4 bases to trimming and J lost 4 bases, with 13 bases between them.

The sample holds one count of this clone. The V call is TRBV7-9, the J call TRBJ2-4, with 11 nucleotides matching TRBD1. The CDR3 sequence is 17 residues long. Germline values: CDR1 SEHNR, CDR2 FQNEAQ (reference sequence). V lost 4 bases, J lost 0 bases, and 5 bases stayed unmatched. The CDR3 coding sequence is TGTGCCAGCAGCTCTAAGGACAGGGGGCGAGCCAAAAACATTCAGTACTTC. Translated: CASSSKDRGRAKNIQYF.

The genes are TRBV10-2 and TRBJ2-1; 9 bases are shared with TRBD2. Germline loops: CDR1 WSHSY, CDR2 SAAADI. The CDR3 runs 14 residues. The trim removed 5 bases at V and 7 bases at J, leaving 6 bases unmatched. The CDR3, as DNA: TGCGCCAGCAGTTCTAGCGGGATAAGGAATGAGCAGTTCTTC. It is translated as CASSSSGIRNEQFF.

This clone came up a few times. V usage is TRBV11-2 and J usage is TRBJ2-5; 7 bases agree with TRBD1. The CDR3 is made up of 15 amino acids. The germline gives CDR1 SGHAT, CDR2 FQNNGV. The junction had 9 bases not matched to a gene; V was cut back by 8 bases and J by 0 bases. The CDR3 region is CASGKTGDNQETQYF. The CDR3 nucleotides read TGTGCCAGCGGAAAAACAGGGGACAACCAAGAGACCCAGTACTTC.

The V call is TRBV5-6, the J call TRBJ2-2, with 13 bases aligning to TRBD2. Germline CDR1 is SGHDT and CDR2 is YYEEEE. V lost 4 bases and J lost 1; bases outside the gene matches: 10. The CDR3 sequence is 19 residues long. In nucleotides, the CDR3 is TGTGCCAGCAGCCGAAGACTAGCGGGAGGCCCCGGGAACACCGGGGAGCTGTTTTTT. Translating it yields CASSRRLAGGPGNTGELFF.

This chain joins TRBV28 and TRBJ1-5, with 9 bases fitting TRBD1. Trimming removed 6 bases from V and 5 bases from J; junction bases left unmatched: 5. CDR1 is MDHEN and CDR2 is SYDVKM in the germline V gene. The CDR3 has 14 residues. The CDR3 is CASRTGTGHQPQHF. In DNA form, the CDR3 reads TGTGCCAGCAGGACCGGGACAGGGCATCAGCCCCAGCATTTT. Full variable domain (outside the CDR3, taken from reference TRBV28 and TRBJ1-5): DVKVTQSSRYLVKRTGEKVFLECVQDMDHENMFWYRQDPGLGLRLIYFSYDVKMKEKGDIPEGYSVSREKKERFSLILESASTNQTSMYLCASRTGTGHQPQHFGDGTRLSIL.

The V call is TRBV6-5, the J call TRBJ1-2, with a possible D match to TRBD1 (5 bases). Germline V CDR1 and CDR2: MNHEY, SVGAGI. This CDR3 has 14 residues. The ends were cut back, 2 bases at V and 4 bases at J, with 11 bases in the middle. The CDR3 protein is CASSYRGIGYGYTF. In nucleotides, the CDR3 is TGTGCCAGCAGTTACCGGGGGATCGGCTATGGCTACACCTTC.

The chain couples TRBV5-1 to TRBJ2-7, with 8 bases that match TRBD2. Per germline, CDR1 SGHRS and CDR2 YFSETQ. The CDR3 extends over 15 amino acids. V dropped 0 bases and J dropped 9; count of bases not matched to a gene: 11. CDR3 in DNA: TGCGCCAGCAGCTTGGATTCGAGCGGGAGTTCCGCGCAGTACTTC. Translating gives CASSLDSSGSSAQYF.

The CDR3 DNA reads TGTGCCTGGAGTCCTAGGCTCAATGAGCAGTTCTTC. Amino acids: CAWSPRLNEQFF. The chain recombines TRBV30 with TRBJ2-1; D unresolved. The CDR3 covers 12 residues. In germline, CDR1 is GTSNPN, CDR2 SVGIG (reference sequence). V was cut by 2 bases and J by 6 bases, with 8 bases left in between.

This rearrangement joins TRBV7-9 to TRBJ1-1; D is ambiguous. Germline V gene sequence: CDR1 SEHNR, CDR2 FQNEAQ (reference sequence). The V end lost 5 bases, the J end lost 4 bases, and 11 bases lay between the germline ends. The CDR3 loop spans 13 amino acids. The CDR3 DNA reads TGTGCCAGCAGCGCCTATGGTCCCACTGAAGCTTTCTTT. It specifies CASSAYGPTEAFF.

The J gene is TRBJ2-7, the V gene TRBV9, with a possible D match to TRBD1 (6 bases). V dropped 0 bases and J dropped 3 bases, with 10 bases sitting between them. The CDR3 covers 14 residues. Germline V gene sequence: CDR1 SGDLS, CDR2 YYNGEE. Written as DNA, the CDR3 is TGTGCCAGCAGCGTAGGCCAGGGGAACTACGAGCAGTACTTC. This encodes CASSVGQGNYEQYF. Based on the CDR3 plus reference TRBV9 and TRBJ2-7, the full variable domain is DSGVTQTPKHLITATGQRVTLRCSPRSGDLSVYWYQQSLDQGLQFLIQYYNGEERAKGNILERFSAQQFPDLHSELNLSSLELGDSALYFCASSVGQGNYEQYFGPGTRLTVT.

The sample holds one count of this clone. This chain joins TRBV7-6 and TRBJ2-2; 7 positions match TRBD2. In germline, CDR1 is SGHVS, CDR2 FNYEAQ. V shed 4 bases and J 2 bases; nucleotides not matched to a gene: 10. The length of the CDR3 is 17 residues. CDR3 region: CASSSTSGILNTGELFF. The DNA of the CDR3 is TGTGCCAGCAGCTCCACGAGCGGGATTTTAAACACCGGGGAGCTGTTTTTT.

V and J are TRBV11-3 and TRBJ2-3; TRBD2 matches 9 bases. This CDR3 spans 15 amino acids. The germline gives CDR1 SGHNT, CDR2 YENEEA. With 3 bases clipped from V and 4 bases from J, the junction kept 5 bases outside the gene matches. In DNA, the CDR3 is TGTGCCAGCAGCTTGGCGGGAGGGCCCTCAGATACGCAGTATTTT. This sequence encodes CASSLAGGPSDTQYF.

The chain links TRBV18 to TRBJ2-7, with D possibly TRBD2 on 6 matching bases. Trimming stripped 2 bases from V and 4 bases from J, with 18 bases between. This CDR3 region has 16 residues. Looked up from germline, CDR1 is KGHSH and CDR2 is LQKENI. The CDR3 reads CASSPSNVLLAYEQYF. The DNA for the CDR3 is TGTGCCAGCTCACCAAGTAACGTGCTACTAGCTTACGAGCAGTACTTC.

This clone has a single count. V is TRBV5-6 and J is TRBJ2-5, with 8 positions matching TRBD1. CDR1 is SGHDT and CDR2 is YYEEEE in the germline V gene. This CDR3 region has 16 residues. J lost 4 bases, V lost 3 bases, and 11 bases had no gene match. The CDR3 bases are TGTGCCAGCAGCTCCGATCAGGGGGCGGATAGAGAGACCCAGTACTTC. This gives the protein CASSSDQGADRETQYF.

Turning to this clone: A junction boundary mismatches the germline segment, possibly from a read error. The rearrangement links TRBV6-1 to TRBJ2-2, with TRBD1 matching over 8 bases. This CDR3 contains 16 residues. Per the germline V gene, CDR1 is MNHNS and CDR2 is SASEGT. CDR3 nucleotides: TGTGCCAGCAGGGAAGGACAGGGAATTGTTGCCGGGGAGCTGTTTTTT. Its translation: CASREGQGIVAGELFF.

This clone was counted a single time. The V gene is TRBV7-2, the J gene TRBJ2-1; 7 positions match TRBD1. The CDR3 spans 12 residues. Germline V CDR1 and CDR2: SGHTA, FQGNSA. V dropped 11 bases and J dropped 4; count of bases not matched to a gene: 5. CDR3 amino acids: CAGSRGYNEQFF. Written as DNA, the CDR3 is TGTGCCGGGAGCAGGGGGTACAATGAGCAGTTCTTC.

A note on this clone: As the CDR3 is not closed by the conserved phenylalanine or tryptophan, this likely results from a read error. Because the CDR3's place on the DNA is in doubt, the DNA is left out and the CDR3 is given as listed by TCRdb. V usage is TRBV7-9 and J usage is TRBJ2-7; the table's D call of TRBD2 was not tested on the DNA. The CDR3 contains 14 residues when both ends are counted. CDR1 is SEHNR, CDR2 FQNEAQ, per germline (reference sequence). This CDR3 is CASSEWASTSGSSL.

This clone was picked up a small number of times. This sequence joins TRBV5-1 and TRBJ1-1; a weak D match, TRBD1 (6 bases). From germline, CDR1 is SGHRS and CDR2 YFSETQ. The CDR3 consists of 15 residues. Trimming stripped 4 bases from V and 7 bases from J, with 20 bases between. CDR3 sequence: CASSPRGGEGGEAFF. DNA for the CDR3: TGCGCCAGCAGCCCGCGAGGGGGGGAAGGAGGTGAAGCTTTCTTT.

CDR3 DNA sequence: TGCGCCAGCAGCGCGGGACTAGCGGGAGGCACCCAAGAGACCCAGTACTTC. Protein: CASSAGLAGGTQETQYF. The chain joins TRBV5-1 to TRBJ2-5; TRBD2 matches 15 bases. Per germline, CDR1 SGHRS and CDR2 YFSETQ. The V segment lost 4 bases and the J segment 1 base; nucleotides outside the gene matches: 5. The CDR3 spans 17 residues.

The chain combines TRBV6-4 with TRBJ1-2, with D possibly TRBD1 on 5 matching bases. The CDR3 spans 15 residues. Per the germline V gene, CDR1 is MRHNA and CDR2 is SNTAGT. Trimming took 6 bases from V and 0 from J, leaving 14 bases between them. CDR3 in amino acids: CASREDSTANYGYTF. For the CDR3, the DNA is TGTGCCAGCAGAGAAGACAGTACAGCTAACTATGGCTACACCTTC.

The genes are TRBV9 and TRBJ1-2, with D possibly being TRBD1 (5 bases). Germline V gene data show CDR1 as SGDLS and CDR2 as YYNGEE. Trimming stripped 0 bases from V and 8 bases from J, with 14 bases between. The CDR3 is made up of 14 amino acids. The CDR3 sequence is CASSVEVQGGGYTF. The DNA for the CDR3 is TGTGCCAGCAGCGTAGAGGTGCAGGGAGGGGGCTACACCTTC.

The chain is built from TRBV12-3 or TRBV12-4 and TRBJ2-3, with D possibly matching TRBD1 (5 bases). V was shortened by 4 bases and J by 4 bases, with 6 bases between the two germline ends. The CDR3 is 12 residues long. CDR3 amino acids: CASSSRADTQYF. CDR3 bases: TGTGCCAGCAGTTCCAGGGCAGATACGCAGTATTTT.

This clone was recorded once. This chain joins TRBV4-1 and TRBJ2-6; 7 bases match TRBD2. The CDR3 is made up of 18 amino acids. With 0 bases clipped from V and 1 base from J, the junction kept 6 bases outside the gene matches. Germline values: CDR1 MGHRA, CDR2 YSYEKL. CDR3 residues: CASSQERGLSSGANVLTF. The CDR3 DNA follows: TGCGCCAGCAGCCAAGAAAGGGGACTATCATCTGGGGCCAACGTCCTGACTTTC.

This clone was seen a few times. The chain employs TRBV10-3 and TRBJ2-7, with D possibly matching TRBD1 (6 bases). This CDR3 comprises 13 residues. Per the germline V gene, CDR1 is ENHRY and CDR2 is SYGVKD. V was cut by 8 bases and J by 0 bases, with 11 bases left in between. This chain's CDR3 is CAIGTTGSYEQYF. The CDR3 nucleotides are TGTGCCATCGGGACAACAGGCTCCTACGAGCAGTACTTC.

The V call is TRBV25-1, the J call TRBJ1-2; 7 bases are a match to TRBD1. The CDR3 is 14 amino acids. With V trimmed by 6 bases and J by 8 bases, 12 bases remained unmatched. CDR1 and CDR2 (germline): MGHDK, SYGVNS. CDR3 protein: CASRGQIDKRGYTF. For the CDR3, the DNA is TGTGCCAGCAGGGGACAGATAGACAAGAGGGGCTACACCTTC.

CDR3 sequence reads: CASTDSRVGETQYF. The CDR3 coding sequence is TGTGCCAGCACAGACTCGAGGGTAGGGGAGACCCAGTACTTC. The chain employs TRBV2 and TRBJ2-5, with D possibly TRBD2 on 5 matching bases. V was cut by 7 bases and J by 5 bases, with 17 bases left in between. CDR1 is SNHLY, CDR2 FYNNEI, per germline. The CDR3 consists of 14 residues. Full variable domain (remainder filled in from reference TRBV2 and TRBJ2-5): EPEVTQTPSHQVTQMGQEVILRCVPISNHLYFYWYRQILGQKVEFLVSFYNNEISEKSEIFDDQFSVERPDGSNFTLKIRSTKLEDSAMYFCASTDSRVGETQYFGPGTRLLVL.